The present TCR beta chain was sequenced within a study of CD8 T cells in ankylosing spondylitis. Whole-study results and caveats: Several highly homologous variants formed a TCR beta motif that appeared characteristic of ankylosing spondylitis blood.

V lost 6 bases and J lost 5; bases outside the gene matches: 6. The CDR3 totals 14 residues. Germline V gives CDR1 DFQATT, CDR2 SNEGSKA (reference sequence). As to this clonotype: The antigen remains undetermined.

TCRdb analysed the 5' RACE reads with MiXCR anew, one entry per CDR3 protein. The table lists roughly 440,000 distinct CDR3 sequences, under 20% of them singletons. This TCR derives from a male donor with ankylosing spondylitis. The chain links TRBV20-1 to TRBJ2-3, with TRBD2 matching over 12 bases. The sequencing input was blood, either unsorted or a sorted T cell fraction (not recorded which). CDR3 protein: CSARLAGGGDTQYF. The CDR3 coding sequence is TGCAGTGCCCGTCTAGCGGGGGGGGGAGATACGCAGTATTTT.